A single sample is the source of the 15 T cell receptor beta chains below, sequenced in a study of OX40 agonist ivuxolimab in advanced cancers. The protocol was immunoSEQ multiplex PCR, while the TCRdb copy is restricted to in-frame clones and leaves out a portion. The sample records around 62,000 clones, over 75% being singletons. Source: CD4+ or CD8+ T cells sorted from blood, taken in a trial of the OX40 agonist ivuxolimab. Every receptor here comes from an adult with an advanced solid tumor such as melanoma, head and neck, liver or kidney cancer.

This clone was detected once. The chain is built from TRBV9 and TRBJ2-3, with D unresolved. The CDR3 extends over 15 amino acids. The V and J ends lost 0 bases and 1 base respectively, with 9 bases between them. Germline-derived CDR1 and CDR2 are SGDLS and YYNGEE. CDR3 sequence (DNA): TGTGCCAGCAGCGTAGGGTCCCTTGGCACAGATACGCAGTATTTT. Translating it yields CASSVGSLGTDTQYF.

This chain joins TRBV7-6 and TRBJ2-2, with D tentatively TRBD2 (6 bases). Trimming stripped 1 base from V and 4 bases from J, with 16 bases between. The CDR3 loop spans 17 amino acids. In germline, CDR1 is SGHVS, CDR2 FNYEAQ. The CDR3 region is CASSLVTGGTGTGELFF. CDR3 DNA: TGTGCCAGCAGCTTAGTTACTGGCGGGACTGGCACCGGGGAGCTGTTTTTT.

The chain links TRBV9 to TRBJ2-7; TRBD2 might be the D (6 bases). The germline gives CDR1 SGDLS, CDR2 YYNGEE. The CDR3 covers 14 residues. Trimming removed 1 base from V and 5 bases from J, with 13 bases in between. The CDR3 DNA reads TGTGCCAGCAGCGTACTGGAGGGGTTGAACGAGCAGTACTTC. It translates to CASSVLEGLNEQYF.

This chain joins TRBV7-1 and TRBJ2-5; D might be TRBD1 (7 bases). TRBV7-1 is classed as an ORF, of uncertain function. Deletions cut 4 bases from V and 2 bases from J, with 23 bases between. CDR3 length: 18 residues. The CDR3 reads CASSLGGRGASRQETQYF. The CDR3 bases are TGTGCCAGCAGCTTAGGAGGCAGGGGGGCATCTAGACAAGAGACCCAGTACTTC.

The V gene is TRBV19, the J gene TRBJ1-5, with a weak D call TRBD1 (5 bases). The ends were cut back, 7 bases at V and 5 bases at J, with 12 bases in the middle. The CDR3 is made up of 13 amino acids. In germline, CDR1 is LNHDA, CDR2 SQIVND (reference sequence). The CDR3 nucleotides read TGTGCCAGTAAGGGAGACAGACATCAGCCCCAGCATTTT. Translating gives CASKGDRHQPQHF.

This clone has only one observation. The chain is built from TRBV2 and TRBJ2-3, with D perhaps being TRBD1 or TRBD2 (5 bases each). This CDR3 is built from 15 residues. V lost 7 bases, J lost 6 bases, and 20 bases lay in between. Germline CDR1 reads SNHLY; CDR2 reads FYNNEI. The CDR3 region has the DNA TGTGCCAGCAACCCCGGGACCTCCGCTCCGGATACGCAGTATTTT. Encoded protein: CASNPGTSAPDTQYF.

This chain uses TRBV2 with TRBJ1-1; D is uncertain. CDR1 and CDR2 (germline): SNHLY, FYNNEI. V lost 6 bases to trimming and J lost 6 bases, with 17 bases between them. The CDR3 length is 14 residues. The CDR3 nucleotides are TGTGCCAGCAGGGAAAACACGAGGCTGGCTGAAGCTTTCTTT. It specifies CASRENTRLAEAFF.

CDR3 in amino acids: CASSFGTSGTSTDTQYF. CDR3 sequence (DNA): TGTGCCAGCAGCTTCGGGACTAGCGGGACTAGCACAGATACGCAGTATTTT. The V call is TRBV5-4, the J call TRBJ2-3; 13 bases match TRBD2. The CDR3 sequence is 17 residues long. V trimming: 2 bases; J trimming: 0 bases; junction bases outside the gene matches: 3. Germline values: CDR1 SGHNT, CDR2 YYREEE (reference sequence).

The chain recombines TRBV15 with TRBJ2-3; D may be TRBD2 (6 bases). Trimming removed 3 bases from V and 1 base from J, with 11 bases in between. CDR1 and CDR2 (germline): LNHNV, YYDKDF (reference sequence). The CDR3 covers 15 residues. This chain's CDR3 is CATSRGGKGTDTQYF. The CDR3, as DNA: TGTGCCACCAGCAGGGGAGGTAAAGGCACAGATACGCAGTATTTT.

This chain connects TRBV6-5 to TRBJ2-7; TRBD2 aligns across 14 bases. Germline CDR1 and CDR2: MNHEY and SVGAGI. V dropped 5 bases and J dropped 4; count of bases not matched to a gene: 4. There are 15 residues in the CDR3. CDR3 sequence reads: CASSGTSGSAYEQYF. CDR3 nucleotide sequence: TGTGCCAGCAGTGGGACTAGCGGGAGTGCTTACGAGCAGTACTTC.

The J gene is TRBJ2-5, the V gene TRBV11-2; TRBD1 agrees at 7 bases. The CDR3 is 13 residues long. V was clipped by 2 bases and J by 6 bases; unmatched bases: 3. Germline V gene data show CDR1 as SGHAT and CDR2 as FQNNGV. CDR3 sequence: CASSLYRGKTQYF. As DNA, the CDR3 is TGTGCCAGCAGCTTATACAGGGGAAAGACCCAGTACTTC.

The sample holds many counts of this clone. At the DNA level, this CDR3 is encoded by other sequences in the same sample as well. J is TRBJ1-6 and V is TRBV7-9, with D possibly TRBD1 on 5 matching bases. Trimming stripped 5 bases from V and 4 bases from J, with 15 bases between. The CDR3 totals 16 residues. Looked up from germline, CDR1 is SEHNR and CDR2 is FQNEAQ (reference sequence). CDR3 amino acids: CASSLGQGFYNSPLHF. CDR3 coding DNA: TGTGCCAGCAGCCTCGGTCAGGGATTTTATAATTCACCCCTCCACTTT.

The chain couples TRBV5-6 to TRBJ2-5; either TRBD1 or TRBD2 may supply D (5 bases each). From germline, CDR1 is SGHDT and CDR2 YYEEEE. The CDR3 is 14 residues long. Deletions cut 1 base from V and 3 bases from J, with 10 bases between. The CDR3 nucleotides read TGTGCCAGCAGCTTGATCCAGGGAGAAGAGACCCAGTACTTC. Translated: CASSLIQGEETQYF.

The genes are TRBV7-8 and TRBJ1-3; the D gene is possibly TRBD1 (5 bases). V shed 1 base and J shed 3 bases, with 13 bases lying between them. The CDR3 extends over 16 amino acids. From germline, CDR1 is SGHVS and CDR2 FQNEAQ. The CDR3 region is CASSLVSGGVGNTIYF. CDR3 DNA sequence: TGTGCCAGCAGCTTAGTCTCGGGGGGAGTTGGAAACACCATATATTTT.

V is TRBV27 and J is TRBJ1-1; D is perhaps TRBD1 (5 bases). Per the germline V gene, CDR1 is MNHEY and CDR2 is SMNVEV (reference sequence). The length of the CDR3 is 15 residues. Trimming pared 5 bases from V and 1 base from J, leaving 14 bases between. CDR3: CASSPRAHENTEAFF. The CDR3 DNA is TGTGCCAGCAGTCCCAGGGCCCACGAGAACACTGAAGCTTTCTTT.